The T cell receptor (beta chain) described here comes from a study of beta chain features in type 1 diabetes. General observations from the study: For cells with high TCR expression, cDNA sequencing could yield over-representation. Shorter TCRB CDR3s, moderately but significantly so, were found in Type 1 diabetes patients in all four CD4+ subsets. Shorter templates might be favored by PCR, equally in patients and controls.

A note on this clone: Antigen unknown.

TCRB transcripts that were expressed got sequenced, as all of the isolated RNA had been reverse transcribed. Repertoires were generated with immunoSEQ multiplex PCR, while TCRdb's copy carries only in-frame clones and drops some. The sample includes roughly 350,000 clones, approximately 9.9% of them seen just once. The CDR3 is 15 amino acids. Germline V gene lookup returns CDR1 SGHTA and CDR2 FQGNSA. V trimming: 5 bases; J trimming: 4 bases; junction bases outside the gene matches: 6. One heparinised blood draw averaging around 110 mL was given by each donor. This clonotype was obtained from a woman in her 30s in good health. Sequenced sample: naive CD4+ T cells from blood. V gene TRBV7-2 combines with J gene TRBJ2-1; 9 bases align to TRBD2. DNA for the CDR3: TGTGCCAGCAGCGTCAGTAGCGGGGGATACAATGAGCAGTTCTTC. Its translation: CASSVSSGGYNEQFF.